The 11 T cell receptor beta chains presented below share a single source sample, sequenced in a study of human T cells and chemical hapten exposure (dated by TCRdb to the early 2020s). Libraries were built with RACE. Sequencing relied on a NextSeq 500. TCRdb trimmed public reads at Q25 via fastp, called clones via MiXCR and kept in-frame beta chains. Entries that share a CDR3 protein sequence are merged under the most common genes and DNA. This sample lists tens of thousands of distinct CDR3 sequences; 14% were detected once. The ten largest clones add up to roughly 4.8% of the sample. The time point label corresponds to: pre-sensitization, week 0. The sample's treatment or condition, from its label and the paper: therapeutic diphenylcyclopropenone sensitization with weekly scalp DPC. Sequencing used whole blood, obtained in connection with sensitization to the hapten diphenylcyclopropenone (DPC). All receptors come from a woman aged 50 to 65 with alopecia areata. Some clones in this sample may be carry-over from other donors' samples.

This clonotype was seen only a few times. J is TRBJ2-2 and V is TRBV2; 9 nucleotides line up with TRBD2. This CDR3 has 15 residues. Germline assignment: CDR1 SNHLY and CDR2 FYNNEI. The V segment lost 8 bases and the J segment 4 bases; nucleotides outside the gene matches: 8. CDR3 region: CASDRREGGTGELFF. The DNA of the CDR3 is TGTGCCAGCGACAGGCGGGAGGGCGGCACCGGGGAGCTGTTTTTT.

The chain uses TRBV12-3 or TRBV12-4 and TRBJ2-5; D not certain. Trimming left V 7 bases short and J 6 bases short, with 9 bases between. The CDR3 is made up of 11 amino acids. The CDR3: CASTSLKTQYF. The CDR3 DNA sequence: TGTGCCAGCACTTCTTTAAAGACCCAGTACTTC.

This clonotype turned up a few times. This rearrangement joins TRBV3-1 to TRBJ2-1, with D hard to call. Trimming removed 1 base at V and 3 bases at J, with 4 bases between. Germline values: CDR1 LGHDT, CDR2 YNNKEL (reference sequence). CDR3 length: 13 residues. CDR3 amino acids: CASSQGHYNEQFF. Here the CDR3 DNA reads TGTGCCAGCAGCCAAGGGCACTACAATGAGCAGTTCTTC.

The V gene is TRBV3-1, the J gene TRBJ1-5, with a possible D match to TRBD1 (6 bases). CDR3 size: 16 residues. Per the germline V gene, CDR1 is LGHDT and CDR2 is YNNKEL (reference sequence). Trimming stripped 4 bases from V and 0 bases from J, with 13 bases between. CDR3 bases: TGTGCCAGCAGCCCGGGGGCAGGGTCTAGCAATCAGCCCCAGCATTTT. The encoded protein is CASSPGAGSSNQPQHF.

This clonotype has more than one count but fewer than ten. The V gene is TRBV11-2, the J gene TRBJ2-2, with a possible D match to TRBD2 (6 bases). Trimming left V 1 base short and J 6 bases short, with 12 bases between. Germline V gene lookup returns CDR1 SGHAT and CDR2 FQNNGV. CDR3 length: 15 amino acids. The CDR3 is CASSLGGRLPGELFF. CDR3 DNA sequence: TGTGCCAGCAGCTTAGGAGGGAGGCTTCCCGGGGAGCTGTTTTTT.

This clonotype has a handful of counts. J is TRBJ1-2 and V is TRBV6-5; possible D gene TRBD1, 6 bases. This CDR3 comprises 13 residues. Deletions cut 5 bases from V and 4 bases from J, with 11 bases between. Per the germline V gene, CDR1 is MNHEY and CDR2 is SVGAGI. This CDR3 is CASSHRDGYGYTF. The CDR3 DNA reads TGTGCCAGCAGTCACAGGGATGGCTATGGCTACACCTTC.

The chain has TRBV6-2 or TRBV6-3 and TRBJ2-7; D unclear. The germline V and J ends were trimmed by 0 bases and 6 bases, with 15 bases remaining between them. Germline lookup yields CDR1 MNHEY and CDR2 SVGEGT. The CDR3 contains 15 residues. The CDR3 sequence is CASSYSSRRATEQYF. In nucleotides, the CDR3 is TGTGCCAGCAGTTACTCGTCGCGCCGGGCGACCGAGCAGTACTTC.

The chain couples TRBV5-1 to TRBJ2-2; weak D call: TRBD2 (5 bases). The CDR3 contains 16 residues. Per germline, CDR1 SGHRS and CDR2 YFSETQ. Trimming removed 2 bases from V and 4 bases from J, with 15 bases in between. This CDR3 is CASSFSTPLATGELFF. As DNA, the CDR3 is TGCGCCAGCAGCTTTTCGACTCCCCTAGCCACCGGGGAGCTGTTTTTT. Drawing the rest from reference TRBV5-1 and TRBJ2-2, the complete variable domain is KAGVTQTPRYLIKTRGQQVTLSCSPISGHRSVSWYQQTPGQGLQFLFEYFSETQRNKGNFPGRFSGRQFSNSRSEMNVSTLELGDSALYLCASSFSTPLATGELFFGEGSRLTVL.

The V gene is TRBV6-6, the J gene TRBJ2-7; D is perhaps TRBD1 (7 bases). This CDR3 spans 12 amino acids. CDR1 is MNHNY and CDR2 is SVGAGI in the germline V gene (reference sequence). CDR3 sequence reads: CATRDSSYEQYF. The CDR3 coding sequence is TGTGCTACGCGGGACAGCTCCTACGAGCAGTACTTC.

This sequence joins TRBV11-2 and TRBJ1-4; D call uncertain. Trimming left V 0 bases short and J 1 base short, with 9 bases between. Germline assignment: CDR1 SGHAT and CDR2 FQNNGV. The CDR3 has 16 residues. The CDR3 spells CASSLDRLGTNEKLFF. CDR3 DNA: TGTGCCAGCAGCTTAGACCGTTTAGGAACTAATGAAAAACTGTTTTTT.

The chain uses TRBV11-2 and TRBJ1-2, with a weak D call TRBD1 (5 bases). The CDR3 extends over 15 amino acids. Germline V gene lookup returns CDR1 SGHAT and CDR2 FQNNGV. With 5 bases removed from V and 0 bases from J, the gap between germline ends came to 13 bases. The CDR3 protein is CASSHYRLANYGYTF. Written as DNA, the CDR3 is TGTGCCAGCAGCCATTACAGGCTGGCTAACTATGGCTACACCTTC.